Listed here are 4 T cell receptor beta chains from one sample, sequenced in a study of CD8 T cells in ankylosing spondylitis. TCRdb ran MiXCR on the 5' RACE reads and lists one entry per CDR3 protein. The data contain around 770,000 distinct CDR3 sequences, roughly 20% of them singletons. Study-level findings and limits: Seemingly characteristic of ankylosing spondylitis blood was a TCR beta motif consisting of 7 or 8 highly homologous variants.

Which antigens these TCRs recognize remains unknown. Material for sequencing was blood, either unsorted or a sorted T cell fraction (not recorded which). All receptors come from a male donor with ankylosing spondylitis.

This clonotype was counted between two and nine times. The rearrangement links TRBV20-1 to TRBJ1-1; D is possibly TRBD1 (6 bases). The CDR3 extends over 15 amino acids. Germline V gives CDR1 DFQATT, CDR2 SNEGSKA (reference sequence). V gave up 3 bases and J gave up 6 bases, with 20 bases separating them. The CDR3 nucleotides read TGCAGTGCTAGGGCCCGGGGGGGCTCATTGGCTGAAGCTTTCTTT. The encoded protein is CSARARGGSLAEAFF.

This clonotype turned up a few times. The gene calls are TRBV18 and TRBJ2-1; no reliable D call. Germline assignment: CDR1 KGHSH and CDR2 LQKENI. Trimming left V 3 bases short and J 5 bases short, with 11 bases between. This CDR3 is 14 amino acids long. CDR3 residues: CASSPPTAHNEQFF. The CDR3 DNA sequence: TGTGCCAGCTCACCGCCAACCGCACACAATGAGCAGTTCTTC.

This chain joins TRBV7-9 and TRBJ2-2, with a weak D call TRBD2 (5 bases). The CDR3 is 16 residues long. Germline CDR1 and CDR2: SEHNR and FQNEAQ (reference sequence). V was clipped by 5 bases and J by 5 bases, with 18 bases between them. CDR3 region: CASSQDAGSGTGELFF. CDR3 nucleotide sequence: TGTGCCAGCAGCCAAGACGCTGGGTCGGGGACCGGGGAGCTGTTTTTT.

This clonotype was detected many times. CDR3 coding DNA: TGCGCCAGCAGCTTGTATCCAGTCCACAATCAGCCCCAGCATTTT. Translated: CASSLYPVHNQPQHF. The chain employs TRBV5-1 and TRBJ1-5; D call uncertain. Between the trimmed V and J ends, which lost 1 base and 3 bases, there was a span of 11 bases. CDR3 size: 15 residues. CDR1 is SGHRS, CDR2 YFSETQ, per germline.